This TCR beta chain was identified in a study of cytomegalovirus exposure and HLA in healthy donors. The PCR had 60 Vbeta and 13 Jbeta primers. Libraries were prepared by immunoSEQ multiplex PCR; TCRdb keeps only in-frame clonotypes and omits some of them. This sample has 150,000 to 200,000 clones, with 77% found just once. Trimming stripped 0 bases from V and 4 bases from J, with 10 bases between. In germline, CDR1 is SQVTM, CDR2 ANQGSEA. The CDR3 is 14 amino acids. The source is a woman in her 30s in good health and CMV-seronegative. The sequenced sample was PBMCs. The chain joins TRBV29-1 to TRBJ2-1; no definite D call. In DNA, the CDR3 is TGCAGCGTTGAAGATCGGCGGAATTACAATGAGCAGTTCTTC. Translation gives CSVEDRRNYNEQFF.